The 10 T cell receptor beta chains below were found in one sample sequenced in a study of blood T cell repertoires in COVID-19 (dated by TCRdb to 2019 to 2021). Library prep was done by the immunoSEQ multiplex PCR assay. TCRdb provides this immuneACCESS table in a form limited to in-frame rearrangements. Some clones are lacking; in checked studies, under half of them reflect an unresolved V gene, and why the rest are absent is not known. The sample profile shows 100,000 to 150,000 clones; under 85% of them were found once. 10% to 15% of the sample is in the top ten clones. The sequenced sample was peripheral blood. Receptors were obtained from a man aged 60 to 69 with acute or convalescent COVID-19.

The chain employs TRBV29-1 and TRBJ2-1, with 7 bases matching TRBD1. This CDR3 is 15 amino acids long. The trim removed 4 bases at V and 0 bases at J, leaving 6 bases unmatched. Germline V gene data show CDR1 as SQVTM and CDR2 as ANQGSEA. The CDR3 is CSVGETGSSYNEQFF. In DNA form, the CDR3 reads TGCAGCGTTGGGGAGACAGGGAGCTCCTACAATGAGCAGTTCTTC.

CDR3 sequence reads: CASRPLQGLAGFSGANVLTF. The CDR3 DNA is TGTGCCAGCAGGCCCCTACAGGGACTAGCGGGATTCTCTGGGGCCAACGTCCTGACTTTC. This chain connects TRBV28 to TRBJ2-6; 13 nucleotides agree with TRBD2. The length of the CDR3 is 20 residues. V dropped 6 bases and J dropped 0; count of bases not matched to a gene: 11. CDR1 MDHEN and CDR2 SYDVKM come from the germline V gene.

In this sample, this clone turned up once. At the DNA level, this CDR3 is encoded by other sequences in the same sample as well. This rearrangement joins TRBV19 to TRBJ2-3; 10 bases line up with TRBD2. The CDR3 runs to 14 residues. Per germline, CDR1 LNHDA and CDR2 SQIVND (reference sequence). V gave up 4 bases and J gave up 6 bases; unmatched junction bases: 4. DNA of the CDR3: TGTGCCAGTAGTAACAGCGGGAGGGGTGATACGCAGTATTTT. Translation: CASSNSGRGDTQYF.

The chain has TRBV5-6 and TRBJ1-1; possibly TRBD1 for D (6 bases). V shed 4 bases and J shed 10 bases, with 17 bases lying between them. In germline, CDR1 is SGHDT, CDR2 YYEEEE. This CDR3 comprises 13 residues. The CDR3 sequence is CASSMQGISVAFF. The CDR3 DNA is TGTGCCAGCAGCATGCAGGGGATATCTGTAGCTTTCTTT.

J is TRBJ1-5 and V is TRBV28; D is unclear. This CDR3 contains 13 residues. V was trimmed by 7 bases and J by 3 bases, leaving 10 bases between them. The germline CDR1 and CDR2 sequences are MDHEN and SYDVKM. CDR3 sequence: CASTWQVNQPQHF. In DNA form, the CDR3 reads TGTGCCAGCACATGGCAGGTCAATCAGCCCCAGCATTTT. The full variable domain, completed using reference TRBV28 and TRBJ1-5, is DVKVTQSSRYLVKRTGEKVFLECVQDMDHENMFWYRQDPGLGLRLIYFSYDVKMKEKGDIPEGYSVSREKKERFSLILESASTNQTSMYLCASTWQVNQPQHFGDGTRLSIL.

This clone was counted only a few times. For the CDR3, the DNA is TGTGCCAGTAGTATGTGGGAGGCCACTGAAGCTTTCTTT. Protein: CASSMWEATEAFF. J is TRBJ1-1 and V is TRBV19; D is undetermined. Per the germline V gene, CDR1 is LNHDA and CDR2 is SQIVND (reference sequence). This CDR3 has 13 residues. The V end was cut by 3 bases, the J end by 4 bases, with 9 bases between.

The V gene is TRBV7-3, the J gene TRBJ2-1, with unresolved D. Between the trimmed V and J ends, which lost 2 bases and 3 bases, there was a span of 8 bases. Per germline, CDR1 SGHTA and CDR2 FQGTGA. This CDR3 spans 14 amino acids. The CDR3 loop reads CASSLGHSYNEQFF. The CDR3 region has the DNA TGTGCCAGCAGCTTAGGCCACAGCTACAATGAGCAGTTCTTC.

The V and J genes are TRBV7-3 and TRBJ2-7; TRBD2 matches 7 bases. The junction had 12 bases not matched to a gene; V was cut back by 5 bases and J by 5 bases. The germline V gene encodes CDR1 SGHTA and CDR2 FQGTGA. This CDR3 comprises 15 residues. CDR3 coding DNA: TGTGCCAGCAGCATCGGGACGGGGGGTACGGACGAGCAGTACTTC. It encodes CASSIGTGGTDEQYF.

On this clone itself: Compared with germline, one end of the junction differs, possibly owing to a read error. The V gene is TRBV9, the J gene TRBJ1-6, with D tentatively TRBD1 (5 bases). Germline values: CDR1 SGDLS, CDR2 YYNGEE. This CDR3 has 17 amino acids. The CDR3 DNA reads TGTGCCAGCAGCACAGGAGAAGGTCCGGGCTATGATTCACCCCTCCACTTT. Translated: CASSTGEGPGYDSPLHF.

This chain links TRBV5-1 with TRBJ1-4; no firm D call. CDR1 SGHRS and CDR2 YFSETQ come from the germline V gene. The V end was cut by 2 bases, the J end by 5 bases, with 10 bases between. This CDR3 is built from 14 residues. The CDR3 sequence: CASSLRWSNEKLFF. DNA of the CDR3: TGCGCCAGCAGCTTACGGTGGTCAAATGAAAAACTGTTTTTT.